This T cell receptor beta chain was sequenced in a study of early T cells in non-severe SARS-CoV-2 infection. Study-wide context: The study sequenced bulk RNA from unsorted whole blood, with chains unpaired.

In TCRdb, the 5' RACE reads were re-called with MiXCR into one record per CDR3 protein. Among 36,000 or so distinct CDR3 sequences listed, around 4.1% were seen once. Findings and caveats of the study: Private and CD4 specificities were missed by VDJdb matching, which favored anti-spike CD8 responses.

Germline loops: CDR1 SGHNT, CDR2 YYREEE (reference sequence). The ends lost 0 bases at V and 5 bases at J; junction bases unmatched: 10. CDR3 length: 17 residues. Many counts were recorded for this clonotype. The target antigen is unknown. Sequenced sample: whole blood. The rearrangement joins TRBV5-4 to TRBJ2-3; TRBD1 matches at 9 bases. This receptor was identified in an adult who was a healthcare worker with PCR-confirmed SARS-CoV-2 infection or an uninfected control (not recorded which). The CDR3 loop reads CASSLGGGQGGRDTQYF. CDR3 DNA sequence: TGTGCCAGCAGCTTGGGAGGGGGACAGGGCGGGAGAGATACGCAGTATTTT.